This TCR beta chain was sequenced for a study of long-term antiretroviral therapy in people with HIV (dated by TCRdb to between 2021 and 2023). Regarding the study in general: The earliest samples were collected roughly a decade before the 2015 WHO recommendation for immediate ART, at a time when ART was usually postponed until CD4 counts fell. About 35% of the 30 participants with HIV were female. A retrospective serial study tested whether changes in peripheral blood TRB repertoire composition and diversity were associated with ART initiation and durable HIV suppression. A total of roughly 200 cryopreserved PBMC samples were contributed to the cohort by 30 adults with confirmed HIV infection, with samples collected serially over a mean of roughly six years (range 1-12). No cross-contamination during QIAcube processing turned up in test extractions that ran a monoclonal T-cell line alongside 25 to 35 polyclonal samples.

Inclusion was restricted to participants for whom at least one PBMC sample before ART initiation and at least two post-ART samples were available. All participants with HIV were treated in the United States of America. Cryopreserved samples of about 0.95-10 million PBMC were thawed and washed before DNA extraction. At the time of the earliest PBMC sample for each participant with HIV, ages ranged from 23 to 54 years. Per participant, PBMC samples came from 1-4 timepoints prior to ART initiation and 2-8 timepoints following ART initiation, for a median of 7 samples. For every participant, serial HIV viral load, CD4+ T-cell count, ART history and demographic data were obtained. Using a Qiagen kit on a QIAcube, genomic DNA was extracted from unsorted PBMC, with samples processed in batches of 12. Points on this clone: It lacks a known antigen. No base-level quality is on record; no much larger clone is a single base apart.

For CDR1 and CDR2, the germline V gene lists SNHLY and FYNNEI. Relative to germline, V is missing 4 bases and J is missing 7 bases, with 3 bases of the junction outside any gene match. CDR3 length: 15 amino acids, cysteine to phenylalanine. Just the 45-base CDR3 DNA is kept, in frame starting at base 1. The immunoSEQ hsTCRB v3.0 assay was used at survey level resolution for TRB variable region sequencing. A depth of about 40,000-50,000 T-cell genomes per sample was targeted for TRB sequencing. Pooled TRB libraries were sequenced on an Illumina MiSeq with a v3 150-cycle kit. The study's own analysis went as follows. Repertoire analysis was run in R within a reproducible Nextflow workflow that covered QC, data transformation and analysis. LymphoSeq2, an R package for exploring AIRR-Seq data, was used to implement custom analyses. After excluding a few samples that yielded fewer than 5000 total TRB sequences, 188 HIV repertoires remained for analysis. Among the 190 or so HIV repertoires that were kept, roughly 58 were collected before ART initiation and roughly 130 were collected after ART initiation. Repertoires were downsampled to 5000 TRB nucleotide sequences, and summary statistics were averaged over 100 downsampling iterations. Only TRB sequences with CDR3 regions of at least seven amino acids were retained for analysis. Diversity was measured with a Shannon entropy-derived clonality score and the Gini coefficient. In the repertoire networks, any two of the top 5000 CDR3 amino acid sequences were connected whenever the two sequences differed by an edit distance of one. For TRB CDR3 amino acid sequences, GLIPH2 was used to predict antigen specificity groups and MHC restriction. To flag known CMV, EBV, HIV or tissue antigen associations, CDR3 amino acid sequences were matched against VDJdb and McPAS-TCR. Pre-ART, post-ART and control groups were compared with Wilcoxon signed-rank tests and Holm-Bonferroni correction. TCRdb's version of the immuneACCESS table is confined to in-frame rearrangements and falls short of the full clone set. An unresolved V gene accounts for under half of the shortfall where checked; the remainder is of unknown origin. V, J and clone size derive from that table, while D and trimming were established from the DNA sequence. The sample profile shows 42,000 or so clones; 86% of them were found once. Roughly 4% of the sample goes to the ten largest clones.

What the study reported, not specific to this receptor: Compared with controls, HIV repertoires had narrower CDR3 length ranges, and the network structure pointed to an antigen-experienced repertoire that shifted only slightly toward naive after ART. Starting ART was linked to a significant rise in TRB diversity, yet even after long-term ART the diversity remained significantly lower than in transplant donor controls. The repertoire was dominated across all time points by expanded TRB clones identified before ART initiation, although this dominance was seen to fluctuate and to decrease in many PLHIV after ART. Limited PBMC availability meant only the TCR beta chain was sequenced, without alpha chain pairing. Because pre-ART samples had limited cell numbers, profiling was done on unsorted PBMC rather than on sorted CD4+ and CD8+ T cells. No data were available on ART adherence, viral resistance or therapy changes, limiting inferences about post-ART repertoire changes. The samples were dated from the mid-2000s to the late 2010s, and the ART regimens that were used may be less effective than current ART regimens.

The V and J segments used are TRBV2 and TRBJ2-2; 13 nucleotides in the junction match TRBD2. This sample comprised unsorted PBMCs, obtained 1.2 years after starting antiretroviral therapy. The TCR was taken from a woman in her 50s with HIV. The CDR3 corresponds to CASSGLAGGGGELFF. The bases read TGTGCCAGCAGTGGACTAGCGGGGGGTGGCGGGGAGCTGTTTTTT. Where the CDR3 stops, the reference TRBV2 and TRBJ2-2 genes take over; the full variable domain is EPEVTQTPSHQVTQMGQEVILRCVPISNHLYFYWYRQILGQKVEFLVSFYNNEISEKSEIFDDQFSVERPDGSNFTLKIRSTKLEDSAMYFCASSGLAGGGGELFFGEGSRLTVL.